This TCR beta chain was captured by sequencing in a study of T-cell memory formation after mild COVID-19 (dated by TCRdb to the early 2020s). In the study overall: Most TCR sequence clusters were specific to one of the two donors. Longitudinal TCRalpha and TCRbeta repertoire sequencing tracked T-cell clones expanding and contracting after mild COVID-19 in two donors. Two young, previously healthy adult volunteers made up the cohort, one male and one female.

Comments on this clonotype: It lacks a known antigen. There are no base qualities to consult, and no much larger clone falls within one base.

General findings and caveats noted by the study authors: From day 15 to 85, contracting clones showed balanced CD4/CD8 phenotypes, whereas a second wave of clones that expanded from day 15 to 37 leaned towards CD4+. The second-wave clones that peaked on day 37 were not confirmed to be SARS-CoV-2 specific. Some responding clones were detected in pre-infection memory, suggesting pre-existing cross-reactive memory T cells joined the SARS-CoV-2 response. Contracting CD4+ clones were located mainly in the CM and EM memory subsets, whereas CD8+ clones were found to be enriched in EMRA. The study covered only a couple of mild cases, and larger cohorts including severe cases with pre-infection samples were considered necessary.

The germline V gene provides CDR1 KGHDR and CDR2 SFDVKD. Including cysteine and phenylalanine, the CDR3 has 13 amino acids. Only the CDR3 part of the read is kept: 39 bases, read in frame from the first base. V and J are truncated by 4 bases and 4 bases respectively, leaving an intervening sequence of 9 bases. PBMCs were isolated by Ficoll-Paque density gradient centrifugation. The data were produced on an Illumina NovaSeq 6000. cDNA libraries for TCRalpha and TCRbeta were prepared by 5'RACE using constant-segment primers, with sample barcodes and unique molecular identifiers added. Trizol reagent was used to extract RNA from every sample. Amplification of the libraries took two PCR steps, and the second step added a second sample barcode plus Illumina TruSeq adapters. Sequencing of libraries was performed on an Illumina NovaSeq with 2 x 150 bp paired-end reads. The authors' pipeline ran thus. Reads were demultiplexed and collapsed into UMI-guided consensus sequences with migec v1.2.7. With mixcr v2.1.11, UMI consensuses were aligned to TRA and TRB V and J templates and assembled into clonotypes. A clonotype was counted as expanded or contracted only when both edgeR and NoisET called the clonotype significant, with the noise models trained on biological replicates. edgeR calls used a false discovery rate-adjusted p below 0.01 and a log2 fold-change threshold of 1. As an exploratory analysis of dynamics, PCA with hierarchical clustering was applied to max-normalized trajectories of the 1000 most abundant clonotypes. Separately sequenced CD4+ and CD8+ repertoires were used to assign the CD4 or CD8 phenotype of responding clones. TCRdb passed the public sequencing reads through fastp at Q25 and MiXCR, retaining productive beta sequences. CDR3 protein sequences are deduplicated, and each keeps its most common genes and DNA. Here the V and J calls rest on TCRdb's processing, not on the authors' analysis. The sample table contains approximately 150,000 distinct CDR3 sequences; only one count was recorded for 5.5% to 7% of them. Approximately 2% of the sample lies in the top ten.

This TCR derives from an adult woman who had mild COVID-19 (a few samples of this study predate the infection). The sample titles of this study are shuffled in the database, so cell type and time point are left out; the donor was told from shared clones. The sequence joins TRBV24-1 to TRBJ1-2; the best D guess is TRBD1, with 5 bases matching. The sample comprised PBMCs or a T cell subset sorted from them (not recorded which). The CDR3 in this case is CATSERGAYGYTF. The nucleotides read TGTGCCACCAGTGAGCGTGGGGCCTATGGCTACACCTTC.